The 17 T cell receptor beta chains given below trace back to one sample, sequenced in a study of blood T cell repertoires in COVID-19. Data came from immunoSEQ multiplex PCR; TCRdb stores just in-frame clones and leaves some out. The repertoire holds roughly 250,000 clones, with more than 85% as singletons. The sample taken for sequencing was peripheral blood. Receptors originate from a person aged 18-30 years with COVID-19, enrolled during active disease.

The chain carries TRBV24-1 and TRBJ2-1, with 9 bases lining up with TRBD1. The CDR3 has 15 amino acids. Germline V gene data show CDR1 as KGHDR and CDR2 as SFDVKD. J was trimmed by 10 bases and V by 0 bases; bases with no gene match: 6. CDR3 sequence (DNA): TGTGCCACCAGTGATTTGGGGACAGGGTTGATCGAGCAGTTCTTC. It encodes CATSDLGTGLIEQFF.

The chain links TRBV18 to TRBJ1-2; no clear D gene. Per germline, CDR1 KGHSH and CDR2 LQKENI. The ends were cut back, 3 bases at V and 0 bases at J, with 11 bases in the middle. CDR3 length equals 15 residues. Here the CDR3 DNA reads TGTGCCAGCTCACCGATGGAGACTACTAACTATGGCTACACCTTC. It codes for CASSPMETTNYGYTF.

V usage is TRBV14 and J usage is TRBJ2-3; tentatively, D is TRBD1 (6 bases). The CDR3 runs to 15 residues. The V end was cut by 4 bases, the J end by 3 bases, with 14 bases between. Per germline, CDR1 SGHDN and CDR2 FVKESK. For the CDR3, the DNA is TGTGCCAGCAGCCGTAAACAGGGCTCGACAGATACGCAGTATTTT. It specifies CASSRKQGSTDTQYF.

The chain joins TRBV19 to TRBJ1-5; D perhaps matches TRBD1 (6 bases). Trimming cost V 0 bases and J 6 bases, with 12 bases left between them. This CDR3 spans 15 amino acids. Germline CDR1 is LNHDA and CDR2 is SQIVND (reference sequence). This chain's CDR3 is CASSIDSGAGQPQHF. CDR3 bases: TGTGCCAGTAGTATAGATTCAGGGGCGGGTCAGCCCCAGCATTTT.

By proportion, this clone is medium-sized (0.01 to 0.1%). This CDR3 reads CASSKEGGGDGYTF. The DNA of the CDR3 is TGTGCCAGCAGCAAAGAAGGAGGGGGCGATGGCTACACCTTC. This chain connects TRBV21-1 to TRBJ1-2; TRBD1 is taken as the D call from the table, unchecked against the DNA. TRBV21-1 is a recognized pseudogene. The CDR3 length is 14 residues.

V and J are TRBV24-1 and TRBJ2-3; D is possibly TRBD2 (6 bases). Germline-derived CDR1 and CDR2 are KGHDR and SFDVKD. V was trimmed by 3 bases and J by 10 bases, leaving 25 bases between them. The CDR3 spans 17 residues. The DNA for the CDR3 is TGTGCCACCAGTGATCGCGGACGGATCGGGACTGATATAGCGCAGTATTTT. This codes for CATSDRGRIGTDIAQYF.

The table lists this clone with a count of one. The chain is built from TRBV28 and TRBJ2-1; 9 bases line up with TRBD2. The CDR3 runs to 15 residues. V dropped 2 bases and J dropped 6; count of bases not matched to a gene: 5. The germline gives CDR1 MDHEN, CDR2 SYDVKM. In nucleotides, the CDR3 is TGTGCCAGCAGTTTAGGTCTAGCGGGGAGCAATGAGCAGTTCTTC. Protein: CASSLGLAGSNEQFF.

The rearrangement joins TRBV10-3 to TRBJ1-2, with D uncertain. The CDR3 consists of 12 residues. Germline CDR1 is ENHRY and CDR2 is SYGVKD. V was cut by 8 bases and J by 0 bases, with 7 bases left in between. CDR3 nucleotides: TGTGCCATCGAGGCTGCTAACTATGGCTACACCTTC. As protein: CAIEAANYGYTF.

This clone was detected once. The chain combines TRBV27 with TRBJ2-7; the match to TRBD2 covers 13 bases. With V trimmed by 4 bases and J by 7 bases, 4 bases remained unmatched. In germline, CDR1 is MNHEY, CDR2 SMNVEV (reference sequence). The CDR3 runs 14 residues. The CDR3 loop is CASSSSTSGREQYF. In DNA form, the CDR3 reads TGTGCCAGCAGTTCCTCGACTAGCGGGAGGGAGCAGTACTTC.

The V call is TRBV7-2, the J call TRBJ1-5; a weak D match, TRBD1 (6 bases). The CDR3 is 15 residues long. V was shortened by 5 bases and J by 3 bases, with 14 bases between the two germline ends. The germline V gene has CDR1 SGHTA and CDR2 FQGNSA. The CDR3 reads CASSRGQRLNQPQHF. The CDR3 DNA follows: TGTGCCAGCAGCAGGGGACAAAGACTCAATCAGCCCCAGCATTTT.

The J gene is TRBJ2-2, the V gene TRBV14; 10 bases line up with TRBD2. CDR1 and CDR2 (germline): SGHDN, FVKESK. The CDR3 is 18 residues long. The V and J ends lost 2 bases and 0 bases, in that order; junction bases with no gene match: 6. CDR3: CASSQFLAGAANTGELFF. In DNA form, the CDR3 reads TGTGCCAGCAGCCAATTCCTAGCGGGAGCCGCGAACACCGGGGAGCTGTTTTTT.

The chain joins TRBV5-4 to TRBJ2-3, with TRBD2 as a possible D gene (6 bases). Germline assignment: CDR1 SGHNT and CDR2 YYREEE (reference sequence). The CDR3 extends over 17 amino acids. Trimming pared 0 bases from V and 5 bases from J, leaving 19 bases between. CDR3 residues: CASSLAGAWQGGDTQYF. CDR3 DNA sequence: TGTGCCAGCAGCTTGGCGGGTGCGTGGCAGGGAGGAGATACGCAGTATTTT.

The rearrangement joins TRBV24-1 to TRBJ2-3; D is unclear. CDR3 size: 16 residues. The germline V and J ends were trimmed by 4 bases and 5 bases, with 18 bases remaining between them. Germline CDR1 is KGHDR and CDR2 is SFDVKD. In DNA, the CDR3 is TGTGCCACCAGTGACCCACTTGGTCAGGCCCGAGATACGCAGTATTTT. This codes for CATSDPLGQARDTQYF.

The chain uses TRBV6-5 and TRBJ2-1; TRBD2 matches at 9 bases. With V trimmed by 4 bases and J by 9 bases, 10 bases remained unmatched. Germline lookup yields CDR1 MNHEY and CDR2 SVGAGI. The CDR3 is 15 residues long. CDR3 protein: CASSSGLATVGEQFF. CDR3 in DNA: TGTGCCAGCAGTTCGGGACTAGCCACGGTCGGTGAGCAGTTCTTC.

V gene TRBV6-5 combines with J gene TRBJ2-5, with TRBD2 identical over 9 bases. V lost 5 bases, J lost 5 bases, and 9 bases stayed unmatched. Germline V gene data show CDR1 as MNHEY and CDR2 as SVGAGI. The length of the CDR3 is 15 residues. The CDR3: CASSLLAGAGETQYF. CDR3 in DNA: TGTGCCAGCAGTCTCTTAGCGGGAGCGGGGGAGACCCAGTACTTC.

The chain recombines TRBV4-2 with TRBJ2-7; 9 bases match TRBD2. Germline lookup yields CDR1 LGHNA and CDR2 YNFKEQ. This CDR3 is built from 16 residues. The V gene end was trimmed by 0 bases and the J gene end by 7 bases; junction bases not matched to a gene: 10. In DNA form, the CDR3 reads TGTGCCAGCAGCCAAGAGGGGAATAGCGGGAGAAAAGAGCAGTACTTC. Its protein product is CASSQEGNSGRKEQYF.

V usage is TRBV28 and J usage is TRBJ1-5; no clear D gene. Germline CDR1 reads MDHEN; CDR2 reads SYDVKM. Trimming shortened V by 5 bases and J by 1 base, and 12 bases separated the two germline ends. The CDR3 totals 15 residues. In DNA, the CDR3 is TGTGCCAGCAGTCCCCGCCGGGGAAGCAATCAGCCCCAGCATTTT. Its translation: CASSPRRGSNQPQHF. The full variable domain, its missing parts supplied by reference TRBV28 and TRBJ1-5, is DVKVTQSSRYLVKRTGEKVFLECVQDMDHENMFWYRQDPGLGLRLIYFSYDVKMKEKGDIPEGYSVSREKKERFSLILESASTNQTSMYLCASSPRRGSNQPQHFGDGTRLSIL.